The 17 T cell receptor beta chains listed next were all sequenced from one sample in a study of cytomegalovirus exposure and HLA in healthy donors. PCR amplification relied on 60 Vbeta primers (plus 13 Jbeta primers). Here immunoSEQ multiplex PCR was the method, and the copy in TCRdb shows in-frame clones only, minus some. This table holds roughly 170,000 clones, 65% to 90% found once. The sequenced sample consisted of PBMCs. These receptors were obtained from a girl aged 2 to 9 in good health and CMV-seropositive.

Of note for this clone: The junction shows a germline mismatch at one end, possibly a read error. V is TRBV7-9 and J is TRBJ1-4; TRBD1 matches at 8 bases. In germline, CDR1 is SEHNR, CDR2 FQNEAQ (reference sequence). This CDR3 is 16 amino acids long. CDR3 protein: CSSSRKTGAVGEKLFF. The CDR3 DNA is TGTTCCAGCAGCCGTAAGACAGGGGCTGTGGGTGAAAAACTGTTTTTT.

The chain joins TRBV6-1 to TRBJ2-7, with 7 bases matching TRBD1. Germline V gene data show CDR1 as MNHNS and CDR2 as SASEGT. After removal of 3 bases from V and 3 bases from J, the junction contained 5 bases not matched to a gene. This CDR3 comprises 14 residues. The CDR3, as DNA: TGTGCCAGCAGTGATATCAGACAGGGCTACGAGCAGTACTTC. Protein product: CASSDIRQGYEQYF.

V gene TRBV27 combines with J gene TRBJ2-7; D is possibly TRBD2 (6 bases). V lost 5 bases to trimming and J lost 5 bases, with 13 bases between them. There are 13 residues in the CDR3. Germline V gives CDR1 MNHEY, CDR2 SMNVEV (reference sequence). CDR3 sequence: CASSLGTGDEQYF. CDR3 in DNA: TGTGCCAGCAGTCTTGGGACGGGGGACGAGCAGTACTTC.

The V and J genes are TRBV9 and TRBJ2-3, with 9 positions matching TRBD2. This CDR3 comprises 16 residues. The J segment lost 6 bases and the V segment lost 1 base, leaving 9 bases of the junction unmatched. CDR1 SGDLS and CDR2 YYNGEE come from the germline V gene. CDR3 in amino acids: CASSVLVTSGLDTQYF. DNA for the CDR3: TGTGCCAGCAGCGTATTAGTGACTAGCGGATTGGATACGCAGTATTTT.

The CDR3 is CASSSGTNSGANVLTF. As DNA, the CDR3 is TGCGCCAGCAGTAGCGGGACAAACTCTGGGGCCAACGTCCTGACTTTC. The gene calls are TRBV5-1 and TRBJ2-6, with 8 bases that match TRBD2. Germline CDR1 SGHRS, CDR2 YFSETQ. V shed 5 bases, J shed 0 bases, and the junction held 4 bases outside the gene matches. CDR3 length: 16 residues.

The CDR3 DNA follows: TGTGCCTGGAGTTTGGGGGCGTACAATGAGCAGTTCTTC. Translated: CAWSLGAYNEQFF. The V gene is TRBV30, the J gene TRBJ2-1; possibly TRBD1 for D (6 bases). CDR1 GTSNPN and CDR2 SVGIG come from the germline V gene (reference sequence). V was clipped by 2 bases and J by 4 bases, with 9 bases between them. This CDR3 comprises 13 residues.

The table lists this clone with a count of one. V gene TRBV5-1 combines with J gene TRBJ2-7; D gene uncertain. The CDR3 length is 11 residues. Germline V CDR1 and CDR2: SGHRS, YFSETQ. V shed 1 base and J shed 7 bases, with 6 bases lying between them. The CDR3 DNA reads TGCGCCAGCAGCTTGTTCGGGGAGCAGTACTTC. It encodes CASSLFGEQYF.

The chain is built from TRBV29-1 and TRBJ1-2; 10 bases line up with TRBD1. Looked up from germline, CDR1 is SQVTM and CDR2 is ANQGSEA. The length of the CDR3 is 12 residues. V shed 7 bases, J shed 6 bases, and the junction held 5 bases outside the gene matches. The CDR3 DNA follows: TGCAGCGCCCTGACAGGGGGCGATGGCTACACCTTC. This gives the protein CSALTGGDGYTF.

The chain carries TRBV5-1 and TRBJ2-1, with a weak D call TRBD2 (6 bases). CDR1 SGHRS and CDR2 YFSETQ come from the germline V gene. V was shortened by 3 bases and J by 9 bases, with 22 bases between the two germline ends. This CDR3 comprises 16 residues. The CDR3 region is CASSSGGAGGRGEQFF. The CDR3 DNA is TGCGCCAGCAGCTCCGGGGGAGCGGGCGGTAGGGGTGAGCAGTTCTTC.

The chain joins TRBV4-2 to TRBJ1-1; 7 positions agree with TRBD1. Trimming removed 4 bases from V and 4 bases from J; junction bases left unmatched: 9. The CDR3 contains 15 residues. Looked up from germline, CDR1 is LGHNA and CDR2 is YNFKEQ. Here the CDR3 reads CASSPQGERSTEAFF. Written as DNA, the CDR3 is TGTGCCAGCAGCCCCCAGGGGGAGAGGAGCACTGAAGCTTTCTTT.

This CDR3 reads CASRPDRLGTDTQYF. The CDR3 DNA follows: TGTGCCAGCAGACCAGACAGATTGGGCACAGATACGCAGTATTTT. V gene TRBV6-5 combines with J gene TRBJ2-3; D is perhaps TRBD1 (5 bases). The CDR3 totals 15 residues. The germline V gene encodes CDR1 MNHEY and CDR2 SVGAGI. V lost 6 bases, J lost 1 base, and 14 bases lay in between.

The chain joins TRBV12-5 to TRBJ1-3, with 7 bases fitting TRBD1. The CDR3 has 17 amino acids. J gave up 1 base and V 2 bases, and 8 bases lay outside the gene matches. The germline gives CDR1 LGHNT, CDR2 FRNRAP. The CDR3: CASGLKLTGVSGNTIYF. The CDR3 DNA reads TGTGCTAGTGGTTTGAAACTTACAGGGGTTTCTGGAAACACCATATATTTT.

The rearrangement uses TRBV30 and TRBJ1-6, with D perhaps matching TRBD1 (6 bases). CDR3 length equals 14 residues. The V gene's germline CDR1 is GTSNPN and CDR2 SVGIG (reference sequence). The germline V and J ends were trimmed by 1 base and 5 bases, with 9 bases remaining between them. CDR3 loop: CAWSGGQNNSPLHF. CDR3 sequence (DNA): TGTGCCTGGAGTGGGGGACAAAATAATTCACCCCTCCACTTT.

CDR3 DNA sequence: TGTGCCTGGAGTGCCCTCTATGGCTACACCTTC. Amino acid sequence: CAWSALYGYTF. The chain joins TRBV30 to TRBJ1-2; D is ambiguous. Germline V CDR1 and CDR2: GTSNPN, SVGIG (reference sequence). V was cut by 1 base and J by 4 bases, with 4 bases left in between. The CDR3 runs 11 residues.

This clone was picked up a small number of times. The chain employs TRBV5-1 and TRBJ2-1; D possibly corresponds to TRBD1 (5 bases). The germline V gene encodes CDR1 SGHRS and CDR2 YFSETQ. The V end lost 1 base, the J end lost 6 bases, and 14 bases lay between the germline ends. This CDR3 has 15 residues. Here the CDR3 reads CASSLFLQGANEQFF. CDR3 in DNA: TGCGCCAGCAGCTTGTTCCTCCAAGGGGCCAATGAGCAGTTCTTC.

The gene calls are TRBV9 and TRBJ1-2; TRBD1 agrees at 8 bases. CDR3 length: 13 amino acids. Trimming at V came to 6 bases and at J to 3 bases, leaving 4 bases not matched to a gene. Germline V gives CDR1 SGDLS, CDR2 YYNGEE. The CDR3 spells CASNRGADYGYTF. CDR3 coding DNA: TGTGCCAGCAACAGGGGGGCTGACTATGGCTACACCTTC.

The genes are TRBV28 and TRBJ1-4, with 8 nucleotides matching TRBD1. V shed 6 bases and J 5 bases; nucleotides not matched to a gene: 5. Per the germline V gene, CDR1 is MDHEN and CDR2 is SYDVKM. The length of the CDR3 is 14 residues. This CDR3 reads CASRMTGDNEKLFF. CDR3 nucleotides: TGTGCCAGCAGAATGACAGGGGACAATGAAAAACTGTTTTTT.